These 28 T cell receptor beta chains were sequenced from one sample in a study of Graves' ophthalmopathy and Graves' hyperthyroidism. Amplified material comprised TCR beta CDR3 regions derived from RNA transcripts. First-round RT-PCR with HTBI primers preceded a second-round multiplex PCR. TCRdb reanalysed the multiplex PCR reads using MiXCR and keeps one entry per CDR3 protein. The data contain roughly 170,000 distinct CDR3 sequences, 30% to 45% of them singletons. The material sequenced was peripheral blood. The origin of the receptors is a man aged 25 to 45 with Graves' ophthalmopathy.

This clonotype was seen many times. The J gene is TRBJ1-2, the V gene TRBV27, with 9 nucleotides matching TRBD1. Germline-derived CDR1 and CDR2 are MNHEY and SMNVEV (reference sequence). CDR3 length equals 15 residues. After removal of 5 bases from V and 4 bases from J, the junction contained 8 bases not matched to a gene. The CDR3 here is CASSGPTGGSYGYTF. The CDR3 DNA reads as TGTGCCAGCAGTGGCCCGACAGGGGGAAGCTATGGCTACACCTTC.

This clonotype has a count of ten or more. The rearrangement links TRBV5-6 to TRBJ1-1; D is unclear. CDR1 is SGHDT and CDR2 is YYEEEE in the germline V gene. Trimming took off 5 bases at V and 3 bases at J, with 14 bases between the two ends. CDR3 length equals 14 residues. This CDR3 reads CASSAARRDTEAFF. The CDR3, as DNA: TGTGCCAGCAGTGCCGCCAGGAGGGACACTGAAGCTTTCTTT.

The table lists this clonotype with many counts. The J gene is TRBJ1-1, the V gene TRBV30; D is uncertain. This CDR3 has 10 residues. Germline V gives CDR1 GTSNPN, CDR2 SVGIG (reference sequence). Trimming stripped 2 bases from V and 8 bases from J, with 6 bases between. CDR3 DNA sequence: TGTGCCTGGAGTTCGGGGGAAGCTTTCTTT. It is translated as CAWSSGEAFF.

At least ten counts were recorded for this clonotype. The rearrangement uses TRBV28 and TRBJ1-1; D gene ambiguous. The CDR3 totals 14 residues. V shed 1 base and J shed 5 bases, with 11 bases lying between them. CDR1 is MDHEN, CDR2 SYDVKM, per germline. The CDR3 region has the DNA TGTGCCAGCAGTTTATCAACGGCGTGGACTGAAGCTTTCTTT. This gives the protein CASSLSTAWTEAFF.

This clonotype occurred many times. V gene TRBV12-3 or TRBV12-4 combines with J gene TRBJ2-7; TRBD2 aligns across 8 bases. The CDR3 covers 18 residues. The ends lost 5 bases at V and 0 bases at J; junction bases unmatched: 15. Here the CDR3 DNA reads TGTGCCAGCAGTCCTATCGACGTTAGCGGGATGGGCTCCTACGAGCAGTACTTC. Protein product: CASSPIDVSGMGSYEQYF.

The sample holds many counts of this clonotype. The CDR3 region has the DNA TGTGCCAGCAGTGCCGGGAGGGGGGACTATGGCTACACCTTC. This encodes CASSAGRGDYGYTF. J is TRBJ1-2 and V is TRBV28; D perhaps matches TRBD1 (6 bases). The length of the CDR3 is 14 residues. V lost 5 bases and J lost 3, with 13 bases in between. Germline CDR1 is MDHEN and CDR2 is SYDVKM.

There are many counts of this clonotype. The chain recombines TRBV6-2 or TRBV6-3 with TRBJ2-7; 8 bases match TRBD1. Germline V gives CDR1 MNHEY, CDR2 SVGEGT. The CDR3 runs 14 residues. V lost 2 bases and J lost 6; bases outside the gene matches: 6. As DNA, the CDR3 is TGTGCCAGCAGTTACCGGACAGGGCATCGCGAGCAGTACTTC. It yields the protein CASSYRTGHREQYF.

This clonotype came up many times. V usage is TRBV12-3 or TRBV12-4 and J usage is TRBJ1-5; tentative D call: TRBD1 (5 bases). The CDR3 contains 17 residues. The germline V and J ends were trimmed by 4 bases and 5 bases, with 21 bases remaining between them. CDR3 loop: CASSYIGVGREDQPQHF. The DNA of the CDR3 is TGTGCCAGCAGTTATATCGGGGTCGGCAGGGAGGATCAGCCCCAGCATTTT.

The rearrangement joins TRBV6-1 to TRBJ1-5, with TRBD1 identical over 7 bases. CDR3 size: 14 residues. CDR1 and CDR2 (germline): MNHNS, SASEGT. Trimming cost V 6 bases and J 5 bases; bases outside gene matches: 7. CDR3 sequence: CASRRTGDYQPQHF. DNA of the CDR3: TGTGCCAGCAGGCGAACAGGGGATTATCAGCCCCAGCATTTT.

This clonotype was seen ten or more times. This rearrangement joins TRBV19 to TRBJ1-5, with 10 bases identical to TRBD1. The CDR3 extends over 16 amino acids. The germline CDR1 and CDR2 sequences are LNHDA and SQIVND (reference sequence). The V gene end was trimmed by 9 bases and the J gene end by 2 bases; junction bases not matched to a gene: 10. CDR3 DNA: TGTGCCAGCCGCCGGGACAGGGGCGGGGGCAATCAGCCCCAGCATTTT. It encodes CASRRDRGGGNQPQHF.

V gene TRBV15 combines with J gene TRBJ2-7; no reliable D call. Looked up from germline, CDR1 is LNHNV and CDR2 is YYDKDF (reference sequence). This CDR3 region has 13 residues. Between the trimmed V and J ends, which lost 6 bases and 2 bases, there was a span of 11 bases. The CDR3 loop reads CATRSLDAYEQYF. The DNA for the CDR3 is TGTGCCACCAGAAGTCTGGATGCCTACGAGCAGTACTTC.

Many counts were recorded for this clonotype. As DNA, the CDR3 is TGTGCCAGCAGCTTCGGACAGTTGAACACTGAAGCTTTCTTT. Translating gives CASSFGQLNTEAFF. The genes are TRBV7-3 and TRBJ1-1; D perhaps matches TRBD1 (6 bases). V shed 3 bases and J shed 0 bases, with 8 bases lying between them. Germline assignment: CDR1 SGHTA and CDR2 FQGTGA. CDR3 length equals 14 residues.

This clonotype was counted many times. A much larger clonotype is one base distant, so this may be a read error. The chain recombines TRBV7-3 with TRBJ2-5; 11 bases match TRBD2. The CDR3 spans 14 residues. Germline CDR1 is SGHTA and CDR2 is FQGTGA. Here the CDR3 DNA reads TGTGCCTGCAGCGCCGGGACTAGCGGAGAGACCCAGTACTTC. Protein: CACSAGTSGETQYF.

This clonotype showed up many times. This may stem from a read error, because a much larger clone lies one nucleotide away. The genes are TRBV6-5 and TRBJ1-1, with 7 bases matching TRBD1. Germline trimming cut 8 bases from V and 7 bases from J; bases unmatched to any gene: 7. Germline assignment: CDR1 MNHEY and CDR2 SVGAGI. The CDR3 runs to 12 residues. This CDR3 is CASLGQDNEAFF. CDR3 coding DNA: TGTGCCAGCCTCGGACAGGACAATGAAGCTTTCTTT.

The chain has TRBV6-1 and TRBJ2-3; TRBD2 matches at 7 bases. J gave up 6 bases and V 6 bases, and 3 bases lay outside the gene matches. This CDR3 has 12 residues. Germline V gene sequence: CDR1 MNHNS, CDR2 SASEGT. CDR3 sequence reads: CASSKAGDTQYF. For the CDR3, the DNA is TGTGCCAGCAGCAAAGCGGGGGATACGCAGTATTTT.

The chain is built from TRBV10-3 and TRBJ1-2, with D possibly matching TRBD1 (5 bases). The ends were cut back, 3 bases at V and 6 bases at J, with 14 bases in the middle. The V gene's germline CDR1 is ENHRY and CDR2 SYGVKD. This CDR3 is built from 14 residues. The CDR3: CAISESGQVHGYTF. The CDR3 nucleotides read TGTGCCATCAGTGAATCGGGGCAGGTCCATGGCTACACCTTC.

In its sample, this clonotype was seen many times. This CDR3 is CASSLGAVSYEQYF. The CDR3 DNA reads as TGTGCCAGCAGCTTAGGGGCGGTGAGCTACGAGCAGTACTTC. The chain couples TRBV7-2 to TRBJ2-7; D gene ambiguous. Looked up from germline, CDR1 is SGHTA and CDR2 is FQGNSA. V was shortened by 1 base and J by 3 bases, with 10 bases between the two germline ends. This CDR3 contains 14 residues.

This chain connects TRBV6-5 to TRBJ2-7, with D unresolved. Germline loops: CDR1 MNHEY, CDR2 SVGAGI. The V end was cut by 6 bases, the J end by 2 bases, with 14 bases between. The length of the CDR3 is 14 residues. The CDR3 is CASSYNPATYEQYF. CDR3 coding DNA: TGTGCCAGCAGCTACAACCCAGCTACCTACGAGCAGTACTTC.

The CDR3 DNA reads TGTGCCAGCAGCTTCGAGACTTCCCGTATGGGCTTAGAGACCCAGTACTTC. Amino acids: CASSFETSRMGLETQYF. V and J are TRBV11-2 and TRBJ2-5; no firm D call. This CDR3 comprises 17 residues. Trimming took off 3 bases at V and 4 bases at J, with 21 bases between the two ends. Germline lookup yields CDR1 SGHAT and CDR2 FQNNGV.

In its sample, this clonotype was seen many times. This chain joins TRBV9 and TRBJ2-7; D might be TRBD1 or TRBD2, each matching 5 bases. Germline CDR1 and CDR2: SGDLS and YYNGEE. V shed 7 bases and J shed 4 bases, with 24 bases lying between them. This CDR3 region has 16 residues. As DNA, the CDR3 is TGTGCCAGCCGTCCGACCGGGACCCGGGCGCGGTACGAGCAGTACTTC. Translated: CASRPTGTRARYEQYF.

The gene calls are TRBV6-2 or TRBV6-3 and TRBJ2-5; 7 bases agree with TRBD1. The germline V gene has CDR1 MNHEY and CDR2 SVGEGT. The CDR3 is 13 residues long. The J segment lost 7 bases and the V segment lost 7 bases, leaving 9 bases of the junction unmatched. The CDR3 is CASNAQGWATQYF. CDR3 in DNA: TGTGCCAGCAACGCACAGGGGTGGGCGACCCAGTACTTC.

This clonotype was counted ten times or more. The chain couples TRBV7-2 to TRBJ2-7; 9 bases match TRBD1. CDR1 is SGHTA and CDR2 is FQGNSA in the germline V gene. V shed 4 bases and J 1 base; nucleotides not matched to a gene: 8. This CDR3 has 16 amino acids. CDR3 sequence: CASSSAGTGNSYEQYF. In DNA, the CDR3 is TGTGCCAGCAGCTCCGCCGGGACAGGGAATTCCTACGAGCAGTACTTC.

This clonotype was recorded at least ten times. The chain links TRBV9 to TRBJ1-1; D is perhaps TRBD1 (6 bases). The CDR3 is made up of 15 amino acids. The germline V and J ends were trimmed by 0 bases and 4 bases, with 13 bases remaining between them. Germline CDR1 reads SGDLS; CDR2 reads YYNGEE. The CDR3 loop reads CASSVEGGGVTEAFF. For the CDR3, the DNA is TGTGCCAGCAGCGTAGAGGGAGGGGGTGTCACTGAAGCTTTCTTT.

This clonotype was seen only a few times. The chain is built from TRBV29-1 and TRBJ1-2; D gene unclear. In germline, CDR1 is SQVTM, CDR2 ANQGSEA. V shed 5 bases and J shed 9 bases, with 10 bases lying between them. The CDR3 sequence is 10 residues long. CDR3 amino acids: CSVYGLSYTF. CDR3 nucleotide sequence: TGCAGCGTTTACGGCCTCAGCTACACCTTC.

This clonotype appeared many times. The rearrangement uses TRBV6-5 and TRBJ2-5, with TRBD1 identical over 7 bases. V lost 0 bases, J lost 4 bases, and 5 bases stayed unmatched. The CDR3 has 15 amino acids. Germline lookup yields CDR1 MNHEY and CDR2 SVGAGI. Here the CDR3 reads CASSYSRGRSETQYF. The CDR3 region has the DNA TGTGCCAGCAGTTACTCGAGGGGGCGGTCAGAGACCCAGTACTTC.

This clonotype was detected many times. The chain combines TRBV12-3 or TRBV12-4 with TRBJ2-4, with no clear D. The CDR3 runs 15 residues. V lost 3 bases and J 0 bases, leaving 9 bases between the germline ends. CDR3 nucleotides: TGTGCCAGCAGTTTCTCCAGATTAGCCAAAAACATTCAGTACTTC. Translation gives CASSFSRLAKNIQYF.

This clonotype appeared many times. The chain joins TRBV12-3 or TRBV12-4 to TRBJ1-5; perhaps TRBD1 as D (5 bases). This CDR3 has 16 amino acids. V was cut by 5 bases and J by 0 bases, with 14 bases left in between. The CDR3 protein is CASSLLAGTSNQPQHF. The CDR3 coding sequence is TGTGCCAGCAGTCTCCTGGCAGGGACTAGCAATCAGCCCCAGCATTTT.

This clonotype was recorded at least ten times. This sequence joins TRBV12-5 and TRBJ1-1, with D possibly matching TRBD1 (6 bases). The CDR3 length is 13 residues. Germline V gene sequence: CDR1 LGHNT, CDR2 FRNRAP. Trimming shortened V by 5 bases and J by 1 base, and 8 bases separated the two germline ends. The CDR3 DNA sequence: TGTGCTAGTGGTCTGACAGGGAACACTGAAGCTTTCTTT. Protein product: CASGLTGNTEAFF.